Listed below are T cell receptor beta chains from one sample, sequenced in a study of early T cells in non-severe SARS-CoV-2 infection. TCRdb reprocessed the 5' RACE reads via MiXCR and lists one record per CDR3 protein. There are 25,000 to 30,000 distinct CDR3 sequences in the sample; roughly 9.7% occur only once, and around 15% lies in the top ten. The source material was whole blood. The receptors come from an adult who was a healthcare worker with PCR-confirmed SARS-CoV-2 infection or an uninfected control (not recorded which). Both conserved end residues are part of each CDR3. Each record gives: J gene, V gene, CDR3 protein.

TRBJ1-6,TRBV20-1,CSATPGPNSPLHF
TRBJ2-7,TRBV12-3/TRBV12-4,CASSLRGAYEQYF
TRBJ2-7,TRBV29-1,CSVEGDRRGEQYF
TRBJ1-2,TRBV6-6,CASSYRPRGDGYTF
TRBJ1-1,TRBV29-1,CSVGWATGNTEAFF
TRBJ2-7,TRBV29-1,CSASTLHEQYF
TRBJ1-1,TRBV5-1,CASSGGTGKWTEAFF
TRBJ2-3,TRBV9,CASSVGVAVSTDTQYF
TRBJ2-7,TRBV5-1,CASSLDPARPYEQYF
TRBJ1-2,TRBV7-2,CASSLDSSDSNYGYTF
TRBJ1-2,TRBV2,CASSEEVGTGYTF
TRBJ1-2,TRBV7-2,CASSVGTENYGYTF
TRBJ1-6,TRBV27,CASSLMWGAPSNSPLHF
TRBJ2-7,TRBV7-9,CASGPYEQYF
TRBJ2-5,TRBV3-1,CASSQKGFGQETQYF
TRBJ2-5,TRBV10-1,CASSDGQNQETQYF
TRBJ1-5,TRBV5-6,CASSLANQPQHF
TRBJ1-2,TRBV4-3,CASSQDMTGSFYTF
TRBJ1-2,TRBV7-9,CASSPGLDYGYTF
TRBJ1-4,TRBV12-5,CASGQRGRDEKLFF
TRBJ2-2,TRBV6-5,CASSLQGAGELFF
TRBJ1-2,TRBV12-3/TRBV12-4,CASSPVDGYTF
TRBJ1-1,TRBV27,CASTKGGSLLNTEAFF
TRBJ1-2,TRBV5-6,CASSLDSTLIYGYTF
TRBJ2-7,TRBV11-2,CASSLDRASISYEQYF
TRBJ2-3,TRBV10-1,CASSSTDTQYF
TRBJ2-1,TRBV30,CACLRTSSYNEQFF
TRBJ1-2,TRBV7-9,CASSSSDRGYGYTF
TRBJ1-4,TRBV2,CASKDGLNEKLFF
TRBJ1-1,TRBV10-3,CAINPGTANTEAFF
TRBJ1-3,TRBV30,CAWMNRGGGNTIYF
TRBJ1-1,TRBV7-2,CASSFQNTEAFF
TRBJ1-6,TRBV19,CASSPPGPYNSPLHF
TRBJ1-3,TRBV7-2,CASSLARENTIYF
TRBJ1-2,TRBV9,CASSPSNYGYTF
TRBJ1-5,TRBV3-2,CASSQDPAYNQPQHF
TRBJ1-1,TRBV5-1,CASSFAGSDTEAFF
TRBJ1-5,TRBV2,CASSVQTGKQPQHF
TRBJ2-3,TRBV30,CAWSVRNTDTQYF
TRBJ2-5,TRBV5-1,CASSLDVGETQYF
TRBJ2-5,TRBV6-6,CASRTYSGTAETQYF
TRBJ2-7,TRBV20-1,CSATGRYEQYF
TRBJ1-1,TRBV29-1,CSCLNTEAFF
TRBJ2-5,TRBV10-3,CAISEPLGGETQYF
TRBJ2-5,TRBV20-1,CSARLGGGETQYF
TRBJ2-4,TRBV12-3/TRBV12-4,CASAAKNIQYF
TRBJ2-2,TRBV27,CATTGRGRTGELFF
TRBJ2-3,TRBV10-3,CAISDGDTQYF